This T cell receptor beta chain was documented in a study of shared clonotypes between healthy human individuals. Study outcomes and limitations: Estimated richness values were generally larger in naive subsets than in memory subsets.

The germline V gene has CDR1 SGDLS and CDR2 YYNGEE. CDR3 length equals 14 residues. Sequenced by immunoSEQ multiplex PCR; TCRdb stores in-frame clones only, minus some. In the table there are around 1.6 million clones, 95% to 99% of which are singletons. Every donor was a Caucasian adult from Nashville, Tennessee. The authors divided CD4+ cells into CD45RA+ naive and CD45RA-negative memory subsets. As to this clone: The antigen is undetermined. Sequence at one end of the junction differs from germline and may be a read error.

Sequencing was done on a sample of naive CD4+ T cells sorted from blood. The sample's subset: CD45RA+ positively selected. This receptor was obtained from a man aged 30 to 45 in good health. This chain links TRBV9 with TRBJ2-7; 10 bases are shared with TRBD1. CDR3 DNA: TGTGCCAGCAGCGTAGGAGACAGGGGGCTAGAGCGGCACTTC. This translates into CASSVGDRGLERHF.